The 28 T cell receptor beta chains given below trace back to one sample, sequenced in a study of cytomegalovirus exposure and HLA in healthy donors. The PCR made use of 60 Vbeta and 13 Jbeta primers. The data were produced by immunoSEQ multiplex PCR, yet TCRdb's version contains in-frame clones alone and is incomplete. Its listing shows tens of thousands of clones. The sequenced sample was PBMCs. The receptors stem from a young man in good health and CMV-seronegative.

This CDR3 reads CASGEDIQYF. In DNA, the CDR3 is TGTGCCAGTGGCGAGGACATTCAGTACTTC. The chain carries TRBV7-9 and TRBJ2-4; no definite D call. Germline values: CDR1 SEHNR, CDR2 FQNEAQ (reference sequence). V dropped 9 bases and J dropped 8 bases, with 8 bases sitting between them. CDR3 length: 10 residues.

The rearrangement uses TRBV7-2 and TRBJ1-5; 8 bases agree with TRBD1. V dropped 3 bases and J dropped 4; count of bases not matched to a gene: 5. The CDR3 is 15 residues long. From germline, CDR1 is SGHTA and CDR2 FQGNSA. The CDR3: CASSFDRGGNQPQHF. The DNA for the CDR3 is TGTGCCAGCAGCTTTGACAGGGGAGGGAATCAGCCCCAGCATTTT.

The chain links TRBV7-6 to TRBJ1-5; D unresolved. With 5 bases removed from V and 2 bases from J, the gap between germline ends came to 10 bases. The CDR3 is made up of 14 amino acids. Germline loops: CDR1 SGHVS, CDR2 FNYEAQ. CDR3 sequence: CASSPSTGNQPQHF. CDR3 nucleotides: TGTGCCAGCAGCCCGAGTACAGGCAATCAGCCCCAGCATTTT.

The chain couples TRBV7-9 to TRBJ2-1; weak D call: TRBD2 (5 bases). The V gene's germline CDR1 is SEHNR and CDR2 FQNEAQ (reference sequence). Between the trimmed V and J ends, which lost 5 bases and 4 bases, there was a span of 15 bases. The length of the CDR3 is 15 residues. CDR3 region: CASSPKRQPYNEQFF. CDR3 bases: TGTGCCAGCAGCCCCAAGCGGCAGCCTTACAATGAGCAGTTCTTC.

In the case of this clone: Its ends do not fully match the called genes, so a read error is possible. The genes are TRBV6-1 and TRBJ1-5; D unclear. CDR3 length: 16 residues. CDR1 and CDR2 (germline): MNHNS, SASEGT. CDR3 protein: CASSDSETYSNQPRHF. CDR3 nucleotide sequence: TGTGCCAGCAGTGACAGCGAAACTTATAGCAATCAGCCCCGGCATTTT.

The CDR3 bases are TGTGCCAGCAGGCGACAGGGAGGGAACACTGAAGCTTTCTTT. Translating it yields CASRRQGGNTEAFF. The V gene is TRBV6-4, the J gene TRBJ1-1; 7 bases fit TRBD1. After removal of 6 bases from V and 1 base from J, the junction contained 5 bases not matched to a gene. CDR1 and CDR2 from the germline V gene are MRHNA and SNTAGT. CDR3 size: 14 residues.

The genes are TRBV6-5 and TRBJ2-1; a possible D gene is TRBD2 (5 bases). The germline V and J ends were trimmed by 7 bases and 2 bases, with 12 bases remaining between them. Looked up from germline, CDR1 is MNHEY and CDR2 is SVGAGI. This CDR3 has 14 amino acids. CDR3 region: CASTERSPYNEQFF. The CDR3 nucleotides read TGTGCCAGCACAGAGCGGAGCCCCTACAATGAGCAGTTCTTC.

The V and J genes are TRBV27 and TRBJ1-1; no reliable D call. This CDR3 is 15 amino acids long. Germline V gene lookup returns CDR1 MNHEY and CDR2 SMNVEV (reference sequence). Trimming removed 1 base at V and 7 bases at J, with 16 bases between. The CDR3 loop is CASSLWAGAGNEAFF. In DNA, the CDR3 is TGTGCCAGCAGTTTATGGGCGGGCGCAGGAAATGAAGCTTTCTTT.

About this clone itself: Mismatch with germline at one junction end may stem from a read error. This chain joins TRBV5-1 and TRBJ2-3; TRBD2 might be the D (5 bases). The germline gives CDR1 SGHRS, CDR2 YFSETQ. The CDR3 covers 14 residues. The CDR3, as DNA: TGCGCCAGCAGCTTGCAGCGGTCCACAGATAAGCAGTATTTT. Amino acid sequence: CASSLQRSTDKQYF.

On this clone: A read error may produce the germline difference seen at one junction end. The gene calls are TRBV6-5 and TRBJ2-1; maybe TRBD2 (5 bases). Germline V lookup: CDR1 MNHEY, CDR2 SVGAGI. The CDR3 is 15 amino acids. The CDR3 spells CASSYSASSDNEQFF. CDR3 DNA sequence: TGTGCCAGCAGTTATTCCGCTAGCTCCGACAATGAGCAGTTCTTC.

This chain joins TRBV5-5 and TRBJ2-1, with D possibly being TRBD2 (5 bases). Germline V gives CDR1 SGHKS, CDR2 YYEKEE (reference sequence). CDR3 length: 15 residues. V lost 4 bases and J 3 bases, leaving 14 bases between the germline ends. Here the CDR3 DNA reads TGTGCCAGCAGCCCCTCGGCAGAGGGCTACAATGAGCAGTTCTTC. It is translated as CASSPSAEGYNEQFF. Combining the CDR3 with reference TRBV5-5 and TRBJ2-1 gives the whole variable domain DAGVTQSPTHLIKTRGQQVTLRCSPISGHKSVSWYQQVLGQGPQFIFQYYEKEERGRGNFPDRFSARQFPNYSSELNVNALLLGDSALYLCASSPSAEGYNEQFFGPGTRLTVL.

This CDR3 is CASRSREQYF. The CDR3 DNA reads as TGTGCCAGCAGGTCGAGGGAGCAGTACTTC. This chain connects TRBV2 to TRBJ2-7; D is unresolved. V shed 6 bases and J shed 7 bases, with 7 bases lying between them. Germline lookup yields CDR1 SNHLY and CDR2 FYNNEI. The CDR3 totals 10 residues.

The chain combines TRBV5-5 with TRBJ1-6; 8 bases agree with TRBD1. This CDR3 has 15 residues. The germline V gene has CDR1 SGHKS and CDR2 YYEKEE (reference sequence). V dropped 4 bases and J dropped 8; count of bases not matched to a gene: 8. CDR3 DNA sequence: TGTGCCAGCAGCAGCAGACAGGGGACCGATTCACCCCTCCACTTT. Amino acids: CASSSRQGTDSPLHF. The full variable domain, completed using reference TRBV5-5 and TRBJ1-6, is DAGVTQSPTHLIKTRGQQVTLRCSPISGHKSVSWYQQVLGQGPQFIFQYYEKEERGRGNFPDRFSARQFPNYSSELNVNALLLGDSALYLCASSSRQGTDSPLHFGNGTRLTVT.

This chain links TRBV5-5 with TRBJ1-1; TRBD1 is a possible D gene (5 bases). Trimming left V 1 base short and J 1 base short, with 8 bases between. Germline V lookup: CDR1 SGHKS, CDR2 YYEKEE (reference sequence). This CDR3 is 14 amino acids long. CDR3 sequence reads: CASSLPRGNTEAFF. The DNA for the CDR3 is TGTGCCAGCAGCTTGCCAAGGGGGAACACTGAAGCTTTCTTT. Filled out from reference TRBV5-5 and TRBJ1-1, the complete variable domain reads DAGVTQSPTHLIKTRGQQVTLRCSPISGHKSVSWYQQVLGQGPQFIFQYYEKEERGRGNFPDRFSARQFPNYSSELNVNALLLGDSALYLCASSLPRGNTEAFFGQGTRLTVV.

CDR3 residues: CASSLARGSGANVLTF. The CDR3 DNA is TGTGCCAGCAGCTTAGCTCGCGGCTCTGGGGCCAACGTCCTGACTTTC. The chain is built from TRBV11-3 and TRBJ2-6; D uncertain. There are 16 residues in the CDR3. The germline V gene encodes CDR1 SGHNT and CDR2 YENEEA. Trimming took 1 base from V and 0 from J, leaving 7 bases between them.

The chain carries TRBV6-1 and TRBJ1-3; D might be TRBD1 (5 bases). V was trimmed by 8 bases and J by 8 bases, leaving 13 bases between them. The CDR3 length is 12 residues. Germline V gene data show CDR1 as MNHNS and CDR2 as SASEGT. The CDR3 sequence: CASSGRGDTIYF. CDR3 DNA: TGTGCCAGCTCGGGGCGCGGGGACACCATATATTTT.

The chain employs TRBV5-1 and TRBJ2-3; TRBD2 agrees at 7 bases. The ends lost 1 base at V and 4 bases at J; junction bases unmatched: 9. Germline loops: CDR1 SGHRS, CDR2 YFSETQ. The CDR3 length is 16 residues. CDR3 in DNA: TGCGCCAGCAGCTTGTTGGGCGGGAGAGGAGCAGATACGCAGTATTTT. It translates to CASSLLGGRGADTQYF.

The chain joins TRBV19 to TRBJ1-5; D is unclear. The V and J ends lost 7 bases and 1 base respectively, with 17 bases between them. Per germline, CDR1 LNHDA and CDR2 SQIVND (reference sequence). The CDR3 length is 16 residues. The CDR3 is CASIGMTPWSNQPQHF. The DNA for the CDR3 is TGTGCCAGTATCGGAATGACACCGTGGAGCAATCAGCCCCAGCATTTT.

V and J are TRBV6-6 and TRBJ2-2; D may be TRBD1 (5 bases). With 2 bases removed from V and 5 bases from J, the gap between germline ends came to 9 bases. The germline V gene has CDR1 MNHNY and CDR2 SVGAGI (reference sequence). The CDR3 has 14 residues. This chain's CDR3 is CASSYVQATGELFF. The CDR3 nucleotides read TGTGCCAGCAGTTACGTACAGGCGACCGGGGAGCTGTTTTTT.

This rearrangement joins TRBV30 to TRBJ2-1; possibly TRBD1 for D (5 bases). CDR3 size: 12 residues. Germline V gene data show CDR1 as GTSNPN and CDR2 as SVGIG (reference sequence). The ends were cut back, 8 bases at V and 8 bases at J, with 16 bases in the middle. In DNA form, the CDR3 reads TGTGCCCTCAGGGTCCCTGGGGATGAGCAGTTCTTC. As protein: CALRVPGDEQFF.

V gene TRBV7-2 combines with J gene TRBJ1-5; possibly TRBD1 for D (5 bases). Germline assignment: CDR1 SGHTA and CDR2 FQGNSA. This CDR3 is built from 16 residues. The V gene lost 1 base and the J gene lost 1 base, with 11 bases spanning the gap. The CDR3 DNA follows: TGTGCCAGCAGCTTAGAAACAGGTTTAAGCAATCAGCCCCAGCATTTT. Translated: CASSLETGLSNQPQHF.

DNA for the CDR3: TGCGCCAGCAGCTACCCTCGGGGGGGCACACAAGAGACCCAGTACTTC. This translates into CASSYPRGGTQETQYF. The genes are TRBV5-1 and TRBJ2-5, with 8 bases fitting TRBD2. V shed 3 bases, J shed 2 bases, and the junction held 9 bases outside the gene matches. The CDR3 is made up of 16 amino acids. Germline V gene data show CDR1 as SGHRS and CDR2 as YFSETQ.

For this clone: The junction and the germline gene differ at one end; a read error may be behind it. The rearrangement joins TRBV27 to TRBJ2-7, with D maybe TRBD2 (6 bases). Germline V gene sequence: CDR1 MNHEY, CDR2 SMNVEV (reference sequence). This CDR3 contains 12 residues. CDR3 protein: CASSSPGGGNSF. DNA of the CDR3: TGTGCCAGCAGTTCCCCTGGGGGAGGCAACAGCTTC.

V and J are TRBV4-2 and TRBJ1-6; D is unresolved. Germline lookup yields CDR1 LGHNA and CDR2 YNFKEQ. CDR3 size: 13 residues. Trimming shortened V by 8 bases and J by 4 bases, and 9 bases separated the two germline ends. The CDR3 region is CASGTDYNSPLHF. In nucleotides, the CDR3 is TGTGCCAGCGGAACAGATTATAATTCACCCCTCCACTTT.

The chain joins TRBV18 to TRBJ2-7; 9 bases align to TRBD1. The germline V gene has CDR1 KGHSH and CDR2 LQKENI. Trimming at V came to 1 base and at J to 7 bases, leaving 8 bases not matched to a gene. The CDR3 has 15 amino acids. This chain's CDR3 is CASSPRQGGDGEQYF. The CDR3 DNA reads TGTGCCAGCTCACCACGACAGGGGGGTGATGGGGAGCAGTACTTC.

The rearrangement links TRBV7-6 to TRBJ2-3; D may be TRBD1 (5 bases). Germline assignment: CDR1 SGHVS and CDR2 FNYEAQ. V shed 3 bases and J shed 15 bases, with 31 bases lying between them. The CDR3 sequence is 17 residues long. Here the CDR3 reads CASSFFYPTKPDTILYF. The CDR3, as DNA: TGTGCCAGCAGCTTTTTCTACCCAACAAAACCGGACACTATCTTATATTTT.

The chain has TRBV15 and TRBJ1-1; no firm D call. The germline V and J ends were trimmed by 4 bases and 6 bases, with 12 bases remaining between them. CDR3 length: 13 amino acids. The germline gives CDR1 LNHNV, CDR2 YYDKDF (reference sequence). CDR3 sequence reads: CATSMVRGSEAFF. Here the CDR3 DNA reads TGTGCCACCAGCATGGTTAGAGGATCTGAAGCTTTCTTT. Supplemented by reference TRBV15 and TRBJ1-1, the full variable domain reads DAMVIQNPRYQVTQFGKPVTLSCSQTLNHNVMYWYQQKSSQAPKLLFHYYDKDFNNEADTPDNFQSRRPNTSFCFLDIRSPGLGDTAMYLCATSMVRGSEAFFGQGTRLTVV.

The V gene is TRBV5-1, the J gene TRBJ2-7; no clear D gene. Per germline, CDR1 SGHRS and CDR2 YFSETQ. The CDR3 is made up of 13 amino acids. With 4 bases removed from V and 5 bases from J, the gap between germline ends came to 13 bases. In DNA, the CDR3 is TGCGCCAGCAGCCCGAAACCCGGAGACGAGCAGTACTTC. Protein sequence: CASSPKPGDEQYF.